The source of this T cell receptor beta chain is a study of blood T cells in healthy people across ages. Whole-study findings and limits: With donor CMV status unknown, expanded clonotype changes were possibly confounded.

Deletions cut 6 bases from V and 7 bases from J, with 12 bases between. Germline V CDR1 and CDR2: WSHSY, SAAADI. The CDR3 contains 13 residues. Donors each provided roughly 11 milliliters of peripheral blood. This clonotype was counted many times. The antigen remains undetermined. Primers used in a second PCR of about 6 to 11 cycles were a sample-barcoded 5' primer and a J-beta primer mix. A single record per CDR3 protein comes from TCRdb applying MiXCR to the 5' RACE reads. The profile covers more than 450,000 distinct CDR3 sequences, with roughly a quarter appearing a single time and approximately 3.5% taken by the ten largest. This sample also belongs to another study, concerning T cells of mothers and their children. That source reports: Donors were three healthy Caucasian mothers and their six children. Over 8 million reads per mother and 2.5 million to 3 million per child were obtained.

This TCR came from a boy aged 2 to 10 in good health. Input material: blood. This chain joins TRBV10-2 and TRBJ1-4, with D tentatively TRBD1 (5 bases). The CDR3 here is CASSTGPGEKLFF. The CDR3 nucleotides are TGCGCCAGCAGCACGGGGCCGGGTGAAAAACTGTTTTTT.